The 8 T cell receptor beta chains below come from one sample, sequenced in a study of CD8 T cells in Susac syndrome. RNA totalling 0.5 to 1 ug underwent reverse transcription with random hexamers. TCRdb re-called the immunoSEQ multiplex PCR reads through MiXCR, storing one row per CDR3 protein. This sample yields 400,000 to 550,000 distinct CDR3 sequences, of which around 83% are seen a single time; under 0.15% belongs to the top ten. The material sequenced was CD8+ T cells from PBMCs. These TCRs come from a human donor with multiple sclerosis.

The chain is built from TRBV4-2 and TRBJ2-3, with TRBD2 matching over 9 bases. The trim removed 1 base at V and 0 bases at J, leaving 14 bases unmatched. Germline CDR1 is LGHNA and CDR2 is YNFKEQ. The CDR3 has 20 amino acids. As DNA, the CDR3 is TGTGCCAGCAGCCAAGGCCCCGGGCTAGCGGGGCGAGCTAGCACAGATACGCAGTATTTT. The encoded protein is CASSQGPGLAGRASTDTQYF.

This clonotype was detected only once. The chain joins TRBV5-1 to TRBJ1-1, with D hard to call. The CDR3 is made up of 15 amino acids. V lost 0 bases and J lost 5, with 14 bases in between. Germline lookup yields CDR1 SGHRS and CDR2 YFSETQ. CDR3 sequence: CASSLADALGTEAFF. In DNA, the CDR3 is TGCGCCAGCAGCTTGGCCGACGCCCTAGGGACTGAAGCTTTCTTT.

The genes are TRBV27 and TRBJ2-3, with TRBD2 matching 8 bases. This CDR3 has 14 amino acids. The germline gives CDR1 MNHEY, CDR2 SMNVEV (reference sequence). V shed 6 bases and J 4 bases; nucleotides not matched to a gene: 6. The DNA for the CDR3 is TGTGCCAGCAGGGTAGCGGGGTGGGCAGATACGCAGTATTTT. Translating it yields CASRVAGWADTQYF.

The chain couples TRBV19 to TRBJ2-5, with TRBD1 as a possible D gene (5 bases). Trimming pared 3 bases from V and 1 base from J, leaving 15 bases between. The CDR3 is 16 residues long. Germline V gives CDR1 LNHDA, CDR2 SQIVND (reference sequence). DNA for the CDR3: TGTGCCAGTAGTATTGCGTTCGGGCAGGGCCAAGAGACCCAGTACTTC. Translated: CASSIAFGQGQETQYF. Looking up the rest from reference TRBV19 and TRBJ2-5 gives the full variable domain: DGGITQSPKYLFRKEGQNVTLSCEQNLNHDAMYWYRQDPGQGLRLIYYSQIVNDFQKGDIAEGYSVSREKKESFPLTVTSAQKNPTAFYLCASSIAFGQGQETQYFGPGTRLLVL.

The rearrangement links TRBV30 to TRBJ1-1; D unclear. Germline-derived CDR1 and CDR2 are GTSNPN and SVGIG (reference sequence). The V end lost 5 bases, the J end lost 5 bases, and 21 bases lay between the germline ends. CDR3 length equals 15 residues. The chain's CDR3 is CAWEREAEEETEAFF. The CDR3 nucleotides are TGTGCCTGGGAACGTGAGGCTGAAGAGGAGACTGAAGCTTTCTTT.

The chain joins TRBV10-3 to TRBJ2-7, with 7 bases matching TRBD1. This CDR3 is built from 16 residues. V gave up 6 bases and J gave up 4 bases; unmatched junction bases: 15. CDR1 ENHRY and CDR2 SYGVKD come from the germline V gene. CDR3 in DNA: TGTGCCATCAGAAGAGGCCACACAGGGGTCGGATACGAGCAGTACTTC. Translation: CAIRRGHTGVGYEQYF.

The V gene is TRBV4-1, the J gene TRBJ2-2, with 8 bases aligning to TRBD1. The CDR3 sequence is 17 residues long. The V gene end was trimmed by 5 bases and the J gene end by 7 bases; junction bases not matched to a gene: 15. Germline CDR1 reads MGHRA; CDR2 reads YSYEKL. The CDR3 spells CASSSEPLDRGRGELFF. For the CDR3, the DNA is TGCGCCAGCAGCTCCGAGCCTTTAGACAGGGGTCGCGGGGAGCTGTTTTTT.

V usage is TRBV7-9 and J usage is TRBJ1-2; 9 bases are shared with TRBD1. The germline CDR1 and CDR2 sequences are SEHNR and FQNEAQ (reference sequence). V lost 5 bases and J lost 12; bases outside the gene matches: 10. The CDR3 sequence is 13 residues long. The CDR3 nucleotides read TGTGCCAGCAGCCCCTGGGACAGGGAACTTGACACCTTC. This translates into CASSPWDRELDTF. The full variable domain, in which reference TRBV7-9 and TRBJ1-2 provide the parts outside the CDR3, is DTGVSQNPRHKITKRGQNVTFRCDPISEHNRLYWYRQTLGQGPEFLTYFQNEAQLEKSRLLSDRFSAERPKGSFSTLEIQRTEQGDSAMYLCASSPWDRELDTFGSGTRLTVV.